A single sample gave rise to the 26 T cell receptor beta chains below, sequenced in a study of T cell clonotyping in hematopoietic cell transplantation. Generated by immunoSEQ multiplex PCR, the TCRdb table keeps only in-frame clones and is missing some. Altogether some 9,600 clones are present, around nine tenths being singletons, with the ten largest covering 15%. Sample time point: recipient sample about 28 days before transplant, after cytoreduction. Sample: peripheral blood mononuclear cells, taken before stem cell transplant. These receptors all come from a woman aged 50 to 65 with chronic myeloid leukemia. Some clones in this sample may be carry-over from other donors' samples.

This chain links TRBV6-5 with TRBJ2-7; 7 bases are a match to TRBD1. The germline V gene encodes CDR1 MNHEY and CDR2 SVGAGI. The CDR3 contains 13 residues. Trimming cost V 2 bases and J 9 bases; bases outside gene matches: 7. The CDR3 nucleotides read TGTGCCAGCAGTTACAGTCTCCGGGACAGGCAGTACTTC. Residues: CASSYSLRDRQYF.

This clone was found once. V usage is TRBV29-1 and J usage is TRBJ1-5; D call uncertain. Per germline, CDR1 SQVTM and CDR2 ANQGSEA. The CDR3 has 13 amino acids. Between the trimmed V and J ends, which lost 4 bases and 7 bases, there was a span of 14 bases. The CDR3 nucleotides are TGCAGCGTTGGGTTGACGAGTAAGCAGCCCCAGCATTTT. Protein product: CSVGLTSKQPQHF.

The J gene is TRBJ2-5, the V gene TRBV28; no clear D gene. This CDR3 comprises 13 residues. CDR1 and CDR2 from the germline V gene are MDHEN and SYDVKM. Trimming removed 1 base from V and 1 base from J, with 4 bases in between. CDR3 nucleotides: TGTGCCAGCAGTTTATATTCCCAAGAGACCCAGTACTTC. Its translation: CASSLYSQETQYF.

The chain is built from TRBV5-1 and TRBJ2-2, with 7 bases lining up with TRBD1. The CDR3 totals 14 residues. V shed 6 bases and J 2 bases; nucleotides not matched to a gene: 4. Per the germline V gene, CDR1 is SGHRS and CDR2 is YFSETQ. DNA of the CDR3: TGCGCCAGCACGGACAGGACTAACACCGGGGAGCTGTTTTTT. Translating it yields CASTDRTNTGELFF.

This clone was found once. The chain carries TRBV2 and TRBJ2-7, with D possibly being TRBD2 (5 bases). Germline CDR1 SNHLY, CDR2 FYNNEI. CDR3 length: 14 amino acids. Trimming cost V 6 bases and J 4 bases, with 16 bases left between them. The CDR3 sequence is CASSPRRSIYEQYF. The CDR3 DNA reads as TGTGCCAGCAGCCCAAGGAGGTCCATTTACGAGCAGTACTTC.

This clone was seen just once. The chain recombines TRBV7-3 with TRBJ2-3; 9 nucleotides agree with TRBD2. Trimming took 5 bases from V and 0 from J; bases not matched to a gene: 15. The CDR3 runs 19 residues. Germline V gives CDR1 SGHTA, CDR2 FQGTGA. The CDR3 region has the DNA TGTGCCAGCAGCCGAGGGACTAGCCCGTTCGTAACTAGCACAGATACGCAGTATTTT. Its protein product is CASSRGTSPFVTSTDTQYF.

This clone was recorded only once. V and J are TRBV2 and TRBJ2-3; D is possibly TRBD2 (6 bases). Germline-derived CDR1 and CDR2 are SNHLY and FYNNEI. This CDR3 comprises 15 residues. V was cut by 4 bases and J by 1 base, with 12 bases left in between. DNA of the CDR3: TGTGCCAGCAGTGTGGTGATAGCGGGCACAGATACGCAGTATTTT. Translating gives CASSVVIAGTDTQYF.

The genes are TRBV30 and TRBJ2-7, with D possibly TRBD2 on 5 matching bases. Germline CDR1 reads GTSNPN; CDR2 reads SVGIG (reference sequence). Trimming left V 0 bases short and J 10 bases short, with 13 bases between. This CDR3 has 12 residues. The CDR3 spells CAWSVSTGIQYF. In DNA form, the CDR3 reads TGTGCCTGGAGTGTTAGTACGGGGATCCAGTACTTC.

The gene calls are TRBV25-1 and TRBJ1-1; D is unresolved. CDR1 and CDR2 from the germline V gene are MGHDK and SYGVNS. With 5 bases removed from V and 4 bases from J, the gap between germline ends came to 5 bases. The CDR3 sequence is 11 residues long. CDR3 amino acids: CASSRSTEAFF. The CDR3 DNA reads TGTGCCAGCAGTAGGAGCACTGAAGCTTTCTTT.

A single count supports this clone. The gene calls are TRBV10-1 and TRBJ2-7; D not certain. CDR1 and CDR2 (germline): WNHNN, SYGVQD (reference sequence). The CDR3 is 12 amino acids. Between the trimmed V and J ends, which lost 8 bases and 0 bases, there was a span of 8 bases. Here the CDR3 DNA reads TGCGCCAGCTCGACCAGCTCCTACGAGCAGTACTTC. This translates into CASSTSSYEQYF.

CDR3 sequence: CASSDIRGNQETQYF. The CDR3 region has the DNA TGTGCCAGCAGTGATATACGGGGGAACCAAGAGACCCAGTACTTC. The chain links TRBV2 to TRBJ2-5; D is possibly TRBD2 (6 bases). The CDR3 has 15 residues. Germline V gene sequence: CDR1 SNHLY, CDR2 FYNNEI. V lost 3 bases and J lost 0, with 11 bases in between.

The rearrangement joins TRBV6-5 to TRBJ1-2; 9 bases are a match to TRBD1. CDR3 size: 14 residues. CDR1 MNHEY and CDR2 SVGAGI come from the germline V gene. After removal of 5 bases from V and 7 bases from J, the junction contained 8 bases not matched to a gene. CDR3 nucleotides: TGTGCCAGCAGTCCGGGACAGGGAATCGTTGGCTACACCTTC. This gives the protein CASSPGQGIVGYTF.

This clone was observed a single time. The chain employs TRBV11-2 and TRBJ2-1; tentative D call: TRBD1 (5 bases). The CDR3 consists of 14 residues. In germline, CDR1 is SGHAT, CDR2 FQNNGV. Trimming cost V 1 base and J 2 bases, with 6 bases left between them. The CDR3 loop reads CASSLAGTYNEQFF. The CDR3 nucleotides read TGTGCCAGCAGCTTAGCAGGGACCTACAATGAGCAGTTCTTC.

V gene TRBV7-6 combines with J gene TRBJ2-2; TRBD1 matches 7 bases. V lost 6 bases to trimming and J lost 6 bases; unmatched junction nucleotides: 7. Germline V lookup: CDR1 SGHVS, CDR2 FNYEAQ. The CDR3 spans 14 residues. CDR3 protein: CASRIGQAAGELFF. In nucleotides, the CDR3 is TGTGCCAGCAGAATCGGACAGGCAGCCGGGGAGCTGTTTTTT. Full variable domain (remainder filled in from reference TRBV7-6 and TRBJ2-2): GAGVSQSPRYKVTKRGQDVALRCDPISGHVSLYWYRQALGQGPEFLTYFNYEAQQDKSGLPNDRFSAERPEGSISTLTIQRTEQRDSAMYRCASRIGQAAGELFFGEGSRLTVL.

The chain is built from TRBV6-5 and TRBJ2-7; D perhaps matches TRBD2 (6 bases). The CDR3 has 13 residues. With 4 bases removed from V and 1 base from J, the gap between germline ends came to 8 bases. CDR1 is MNHEY and CDR2 is SVGAGI in the germline V gene. CDR3 amino acids: CASSSGRSYEQYF. The CDR3 DNA sequence: TGTGCCAGCAGTTCCGGGAGATCCTACGAGCAGTACTTC.

The chain combines TRBV28 with TRBJ2-7; the D gene is possibly TRBD2 (5 bases). The CDR3 length is 13 residues. Germline CDR1 is MDHEN and CDR2 is SYDVKM. The germline V and J ends were trimmed by 3 bases and 8 bases, with 14 bases remaining between them. CDR3 DNA: TGTGCCAGCAGTTTCGATGGGCGGGCGAAGCAGTACTTC. Protein: CASSFDGRAKQYF.

V gene TRBV4-1 combines with J gene TRBJ1-1; no firm D call. Per germline, CDR1 MGHRA and CDR2 YSYEKL. The length of the CDR3 is 16 residues. The V end was cut by 0 bases, the J end by 4 bases, with 15 bases between. The CDR3 here is CASSQEYTVKTTEAFF. The CDR3 nucleotides read TGCGCCAGCAGCCAAGAATATACAGTGAAGACCACTGAAGCTTTCTTT.

This rearrangement joins TRBV6-1 to TRBJ2-7, with 9 bases identical to TRBD2. The CDR3 consists of 14 residues. J gave up 2 bases and V 7 bases, and 6 bases lay outside the gene matches. CDR1 MNHNS and CDR2 SASEGT come from the germline V gene. CDR3 DNA: TGTGCCAGCAATCACTTAGCGGGGGCCTACGAGCAGTACTTC. Its protein is CASNHLAGAYEQYF.

The rearrangement joins TRBV5-1 to TRBJ2-7; TRBD1 aligns across 8 bases. J lost 4 bases, V lost 0 bases, and 6 bases had no gene match. Germline V gene data show CDR1 as SGHRS and CDR2 as YFSETQ. This CDR3 contains 15 residues. The CDR3 DNA reads TGCGCCAGCAGCTTGGCCCGGGACAGGCCTTACGAGCAGTACTTC. As protein: CASSLARDRPYEQYF.

This rearrangement joins TRBV6-1 to TRBJ1-5; TRBD1 matches at 7 bases. Germline V gives CDR1 MNHNS, CDR2 SASEGT. The CDR3 covers 13 residues. J lost 7 bases, V lost 6 bases, and 6 bases had no gene match. The CDR3 loop reads CASSRGSEQPQHF. In nucleotides, the CDR3 is TGTGCCAGCAGCAGGGGGTCGGAACAGCCCCAGCATTTT.

V gene TRBV4-1 combines with J gene TRBJ1-4, with D possibly matching TRBD1 (6 bases). This CDR3 spans 17 amino acids. Trimming stripped 3 bases from V and 6 bases from J, with 20 bases between. Germline V gives CDR1 MGHRA, CDR2 YSYEKL. The DNA of the CDR3 is TGCGCCAGCAGCCAGTCAAGGGCCGGCTGGACAGATGAAAAACTGTTTTTT. As protein: CASSQSRAGWTDEKLFF.

V is TRBV11-3 and J is TRBJ2-5; D may be TRBD1 (6 bases). Between the trimmed V and J ends, which lost 5 bases and 5 bases, there was a span of 12 bases. CDR3 length: 13 amino acids. The V gene's germline CDR1 is SGHNT and CDR2 YENEEA. The CDR3 region has the DNA TGTGCCAGCAGCGAACAGGGTTGGGAGACCCAGTACTTC. It encodes CASSEQGWETQYF.

This clone was seen a few times. Relative to the germline gene, one junction end is altered; a read error may explain this. The gene calls are TRBV2 and TRBJ2-3; 9 positions agree with TRBD2. CDR1 and CDR2 (germline): SNHLY, FYNNEI. The CDR3 length is 14 residues. The CDR3 nucleotides are TGTGCCAGCAGCGAAGCGGGAGGAGGAGATACGCAGTATTTT. The encoded protein is CASSEAGGGDTQYF.

This clone was counted a single time. The chain employs TRBV10-3 and TRBJ1-5; 7 positions agree with TRBD1. Trimming at V came to 6 bases and at J to 3 bases, leaving 5 bases not matched to a gene. CDR3 length equals 14 residues. The germline V gene has CDR1 ENHRY and CDR2 SYGVKD. The CDR3 DNA is TGTGCCATCAGCATTGGACAGGCCAATCAGCCCCAGCATTTT. This encodes CAISIGQANQPQHF.

V and J are TRBV6-1 and TRBJ2-5; D uncertain. The CDR3 sequence is 14 residues long. Between the trimmed V and J ends, which lost 2 bases and 7 bases, there was a span of 14 bases. In germline, CDR1 is MNHNS, CDR2 SASEGT. The chain's CDR3 is CASSERGMAATQYF. CDR3 coding DNA: TGTGCCAGCAGTGAACGTGGGATGGCGGCGACCCAGTACTTC.

This chain connects TRBV25-1 to TRBJ1-2; 8 bases match TRBD1. This CDR3 has 14 amino acids. Germline-derived CDR1 and CDR2 are MGHDK and SYGVNS. After removal of 7 bases from V and 4 bases from J, the junction contained 8 bases not matched to a gene. The CDR3 sequence: CASTAGGGGYGYTF. The CDR3 nucleotides read TGTGCCAGCACCGCAGGGGGCGGGGGCTATGGCTACACCTTC.